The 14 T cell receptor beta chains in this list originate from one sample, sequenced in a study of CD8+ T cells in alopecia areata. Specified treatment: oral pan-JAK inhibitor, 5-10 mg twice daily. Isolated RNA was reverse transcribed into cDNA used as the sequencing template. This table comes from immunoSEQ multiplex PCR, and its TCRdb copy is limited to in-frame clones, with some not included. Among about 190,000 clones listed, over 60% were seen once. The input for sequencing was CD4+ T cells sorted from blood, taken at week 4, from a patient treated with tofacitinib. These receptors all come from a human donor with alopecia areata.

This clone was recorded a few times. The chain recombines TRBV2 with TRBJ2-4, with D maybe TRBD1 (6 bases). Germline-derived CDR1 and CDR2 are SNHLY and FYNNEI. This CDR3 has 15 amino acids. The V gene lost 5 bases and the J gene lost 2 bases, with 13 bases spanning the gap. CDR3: CASSNQGIPKNIQYF. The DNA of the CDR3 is TGTGCCAGCAGTAATCAGGGGATTCCCAAAAACATTCAGTACTTC. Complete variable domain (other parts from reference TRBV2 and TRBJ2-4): EPEVTQTPSHQVTQMGQEVILRCVPISNHLYFYWYRQILGQKVEFLVSFYNNEISEKSEIFDDQFSVERPDGSNFTLKIRSTKLEDSAMYFCASSNQGIPKNIQYFGAGTRLSVL.

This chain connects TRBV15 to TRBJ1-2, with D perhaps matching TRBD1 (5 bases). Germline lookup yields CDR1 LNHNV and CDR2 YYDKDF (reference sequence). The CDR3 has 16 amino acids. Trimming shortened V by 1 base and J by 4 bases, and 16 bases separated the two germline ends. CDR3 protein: CATSRGQGALVYGYTF. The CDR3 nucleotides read TGTGCCACCAGCAGAGGACAAGGGGCTCTAGTCTATGGCTACACCTTC. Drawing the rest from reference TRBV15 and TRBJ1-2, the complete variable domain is DAMVIQNPRYQVTQFGKPVTLSCSQTLNHNVMYWYQQKSSQAPKLLFHYYDKDFNNEADTPDNFQSRRPNTSFCFLDIRSPGLGDTAMYLCATSRGQGALVYGYTFGSGTRLTVV.

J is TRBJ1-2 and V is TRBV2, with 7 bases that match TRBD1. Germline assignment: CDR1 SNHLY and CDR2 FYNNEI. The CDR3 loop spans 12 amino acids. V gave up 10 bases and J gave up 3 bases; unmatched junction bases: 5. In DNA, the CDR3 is TGTGCCACCGGGACAGCGTACTATGGCTACACCTTC. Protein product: CATGTAYYGYTF.

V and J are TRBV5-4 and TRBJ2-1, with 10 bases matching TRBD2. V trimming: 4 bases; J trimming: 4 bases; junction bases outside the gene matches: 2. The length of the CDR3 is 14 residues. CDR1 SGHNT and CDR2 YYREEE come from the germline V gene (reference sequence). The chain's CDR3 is CASSPSGGYNEQFF. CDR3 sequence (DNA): TGTGCCAGCAGCCCTAGCGGGGGTTACAATGAGCAGTTCTTC.

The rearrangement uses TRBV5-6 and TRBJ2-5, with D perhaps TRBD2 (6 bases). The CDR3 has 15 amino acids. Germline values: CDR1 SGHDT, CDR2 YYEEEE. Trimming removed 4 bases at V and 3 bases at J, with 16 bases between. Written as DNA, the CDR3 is TGTGCCAGCAGCCCGCGGGGCAGAAAGGAAGAGACCCAGTACTTC. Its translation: CASSPRGRKEETQYF.

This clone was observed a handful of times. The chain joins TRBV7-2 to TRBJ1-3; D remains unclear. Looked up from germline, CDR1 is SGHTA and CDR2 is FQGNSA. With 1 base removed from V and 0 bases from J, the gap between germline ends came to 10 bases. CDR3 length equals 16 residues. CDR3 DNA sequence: TGTGCCAGCAGCTTAGTAAGGCTGACCTCTGGAAACACCATATATTTT. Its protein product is CASSLVRLTSGNTIYF.

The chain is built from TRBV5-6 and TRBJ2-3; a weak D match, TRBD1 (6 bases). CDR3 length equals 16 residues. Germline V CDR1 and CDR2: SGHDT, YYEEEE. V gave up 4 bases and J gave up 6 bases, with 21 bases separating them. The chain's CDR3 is CASSRDPSGAGDTQYF. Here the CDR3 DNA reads TGTGCCAGCAGCAGGGACCCATCAGGGGCTGGGGATACGCAGTATTTT. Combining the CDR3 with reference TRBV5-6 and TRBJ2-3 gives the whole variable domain DAGVTQSPTHLIKTRGQQVTLRCSPKSGHDTVSWYQQALGQGPQFIFQYYEEEERQRGNFPDRFSGHQFPNYSSELNVNALLLGDSALYLCASSRDPSGAGDTQYFGPGTRLTVL.

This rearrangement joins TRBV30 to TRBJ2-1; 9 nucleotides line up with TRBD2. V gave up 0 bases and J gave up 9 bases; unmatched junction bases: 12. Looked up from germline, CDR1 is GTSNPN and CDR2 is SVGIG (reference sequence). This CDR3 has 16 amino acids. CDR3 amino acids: CAWSVRASGGSVEQFF. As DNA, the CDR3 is TGTGCCTGGAGTGTACGGGCCAGCGGGGGGTCCGTTGAGCAGTTCTTC.

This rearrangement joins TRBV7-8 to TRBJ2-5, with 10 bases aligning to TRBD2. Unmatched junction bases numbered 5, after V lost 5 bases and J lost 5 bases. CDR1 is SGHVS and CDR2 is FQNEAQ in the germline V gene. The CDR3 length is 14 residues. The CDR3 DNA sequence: TGTGCCAGCAGCCCCGGACTAGCGGTGGAGACCCAGTACTTC. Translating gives CASSPGLAVETQYF.

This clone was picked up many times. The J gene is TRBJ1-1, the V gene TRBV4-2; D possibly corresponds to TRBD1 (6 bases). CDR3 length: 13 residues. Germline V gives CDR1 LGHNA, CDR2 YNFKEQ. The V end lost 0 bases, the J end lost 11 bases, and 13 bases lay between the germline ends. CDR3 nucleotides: TGTGCCAGCAGCCAAGATGCGTCAGGGGCCGCTTTCTTT. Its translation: CASSQDASGAAFF.

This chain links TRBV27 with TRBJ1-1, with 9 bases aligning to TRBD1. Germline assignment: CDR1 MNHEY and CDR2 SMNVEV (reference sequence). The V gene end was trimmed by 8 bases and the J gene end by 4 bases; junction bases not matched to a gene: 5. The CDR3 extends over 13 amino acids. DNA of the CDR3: TGTGCCAGCGGGACAGGGAGGGCCACTGAAGCTTTCTTT. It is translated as CASGTGRATEAFF.

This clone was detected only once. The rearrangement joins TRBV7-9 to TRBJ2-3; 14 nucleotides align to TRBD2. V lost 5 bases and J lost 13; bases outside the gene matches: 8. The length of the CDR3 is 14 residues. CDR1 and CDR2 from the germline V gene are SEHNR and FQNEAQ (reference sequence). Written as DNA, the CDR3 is TGTGCCAGCAGCCCGGGGACTAGCGGGGGAACAAAGTATTTT. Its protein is CASSPGTSGGTKYF. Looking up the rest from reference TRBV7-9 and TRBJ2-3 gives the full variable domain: DTGVSQNPRHKITKRGQNVTFRCDPISEHNRLYWYRQTLGQGPEFLTYFQNEAQLEKSRLLSDRFSAERPKGSFSTLEIQRTEQGDSAMYLCASSPGTSGGTKYFGPGTRLTVL.

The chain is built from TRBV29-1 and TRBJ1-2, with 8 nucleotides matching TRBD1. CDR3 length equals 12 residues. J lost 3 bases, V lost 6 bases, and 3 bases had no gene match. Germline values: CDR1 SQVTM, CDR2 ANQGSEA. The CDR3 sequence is CSVVTGDYGYTF. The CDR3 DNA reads TGCAGCGTCGTGACAGGGGACTATGGCTACACCTTC.

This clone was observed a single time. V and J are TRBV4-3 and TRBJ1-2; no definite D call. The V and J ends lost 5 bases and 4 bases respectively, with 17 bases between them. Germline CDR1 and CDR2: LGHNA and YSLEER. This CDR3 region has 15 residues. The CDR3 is CASSLTRGRGYGYTF. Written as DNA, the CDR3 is TGCGCCAGCAGCTTGACCCGTGGGCGCGGCTATGGCTACACCTTC.